This entry describes one T cell receptor beta chain. Its antigen remains unidentified. No clone much larger than this one lies a single base away; base qualities are absent. The CDR3 regions of human TCRbeta chains were analyzed by immunosequencing. The published analysis was carried out like this. Repertoire TCRs were checked for matches against a reference library of SARS-CoV-2-specific TCRs that had been generated using the MIRA antigen-specificity platform. Breadth was defined as the fraction of unique TCRs that were SARS-CoV-2-associated. Depth was defined as the fraction of total T cells that were SARS-CoV-2-associated. Using the MIRA data, every spike-specific TCR was mapped to the spike region that the TCR reacted to and assigned to either a CD4 or a CD8 class. Log10-transformed breadth and depth values were compared by one-way ANOVA with Sidak's multiple comparisons tests. The table was pulled from immuneACCESS by TCRdb, which kept in-frame rearrangements only. Such tables lose some clones; where checked, under half of the loss comes from unresolved V genes, and the rest has no known cause. V and J calls and clone size are copied from that table; D and trimming were computed from the DNA. The sample contains about 160,000 clones, approximately 87% of them found a single time. The leading ten clones occupy around 4.5% of the sample.

Explained via the paper, the time point label denotes: about 28 days (+/-7) after the second vaccine dose. AZD1222 recipients with second doses at about 4 weeks or about 12 weeks were pooled, because spike-specific TCR depth and breadth did not differ between schedules. Vaccinee samples were obtained from the UK trials COV001 and COV002, which included a single-blind randomized controlled phase 2/3 trial of AZD1222 (ChAdOx1 nCoV-19) in healthy adults. For TCRbeta chain sequencing, PBMC samples were collected from trial participants at day 0 and at day 28 after the second dose. This entry belongs to a study of T cell responses to AZD1222 COVID-19 vaccine (dated by TCRdb to the early 2020s). Notes on the research overall: TCR sequencing was performed for about 250 trial participants, of whom around 200 were given two doses of AZD1222 and around 25 were given two doses of MenACWY control vaccine. Trial participants were enrolled by age into 18-55, 56-69 and 70-plus year subgroups, with roughly 150, 30 and 60 TCR-sequenced participants respectively.

What the authors observed across the whole study: In the small 56-69-year group, the increase in depth fell short of significance, most likely because of low power. Participants were mostly white British and included more females than males, and it was suggested by the authors that clonal diversity may have been underestimated. A significant rise in spike-specific TCR breadth and depth was observed after two AZD1222 doses relative to day 0 and relative to MenACWY recipients. Only five or six AZD1222 recipients were SARS-CoV-2 seropositive at baseline, limiting conclusions about previously exposed vaccinees. Because no day 14 peak-response samples were available, repertoires were characterized only after the peak T cell response. Reportedly, close to half of the unique spike-specific TCRs recognized epitopes lying outside the regions that are mutated in the B.1.351 and B.1.1.7 variants. The vaccine-associated CD4 TCRs covered the entire spike protein, and the dominant responses fell in regions 160-218 and 743-854.

This specimen consisted of peripheral blood, obtained 28 days after the second AZD1222 dose. The sequence was collected from an adult who received the AZD1222 COVID-19 vaccine.

The nucleotides are TGCGCCAGCAGCCAACCCCCTAGGGATCTCGGCTACACCTTC. This encodes CASSQPPRDLGYTF. The V gene is TRBV4-1 and the J gene is TRBJ1-2, with no D gene named confidently. V is reduced by 2 bases and J by 8 bases, leaving a spacing of 15 bases between them. The CDR1 and CDR2 encoded by the germline V gene are MGHRA and YSYEKL. The CDR3 spans 14 residues, from the cysteine through the phenylalanine. Only the CDR3 DNA stays, 42 bases, in frame from base 1.